Listed below are T cell receptor beta chains from one sample, sequenced in a study of blood T cell repertoires in COVID-19. Clones were sequenced by immunoSEQ multiplex PCR, and TCRdb holds only the in-frame ones, with some missing. Here the sample spans fewer than 400,000 clones, around 87% being singletons. The specimen sequenced was PBMCs or T cells enriched from blood (not recorded which). The receptors shown here come from a woman aged 45-60 years who had recovered from COVID-19. The conserved cysteine and the conserved F or W are not part of the CDR3 here. Clone sizes are given selectively: once, few, many, or a class where the clone is expanded.

clone_size v_call cdr3_aa
NA TRBV2 ASSASSNVLT
NA TRBV4-2 ASSQDLSDLNYGYT
NA TRBV28 ASSSGQGMWNYGYT
NA TRBV30 AWSDRGWSEQY
once TRBV5-6 ASSSGEYQPQH
NA TRBV18 ASSQGGITEAF
NA TRBV4-1 ASSSGQNYGYT
NA TRBV18 ASSPSEGASNQPQH
few TRBV27 ASSFDRNTEAF
NA TRBV11-1 ASSLRVGTGGSEQF
NA TRBV7-2 ASSSQTYYGYT
NA TRBV28 ASRNYKNSPLH
NA TRBV18 ASSPPGQSYEQY
NA TRBV7-2 ASSLLIIRTGGYNEQF
NA TRBV7-8 ASREVGNQPQH
NA TRBV7-9 ASSSRPLTSGGHNEQF
NA TRBV19 ASSMDSRPTPQH
NA TRBV2 ATNGLAEMGSQETQY
NA TRBV28 ASRGNRGPNTEAF
NA TRBV11-2 ASSLTPGRGSPYEQY
NA TRBV30 AWSGDSYGYT
NA TRBV15 ATSREFGNNQPQH
NA TRBV4-1 ASSQEGRPQGKLF
NA TRBV19 ASSMGHRSNQPQH
few TRBV5-8 ASSFGTGAYQPQH
once TRBV12-3/TRBV12-4 ASSPGNTEAF
NA TRBV15 ATSGHLAGAYSTDTQY
NA TRBV10-2 AATSPAGDGELF
NA TRBV18 ASSPTSGGGPPDTQY
NA TRBV7-2 ASSLGISSYNEQF
NA TRBV11-2 ASSFTGNTIY
once TRBV9 ASSVDLRASYNEQF
NA TRBV4-3 ASSQDKGGNTIY
NA TRBV7-2 ASSLDWTTYNSPLH
NA TRBV6-2/TRBV6-3 ASSYRRGGTNSYNSPLH
NA TRBV2 ANDPSGTALEYGYT
NA TRBV2 ASSSGGTEDYNEQF
NA TRBV27 ASSSAIGALYGYT
NA TRBV7-8 ASSGMTRVAEQF
NA TRBV7-9 ATQPRGNTEAF
NA TRBV19 ASSIDLAAYGYT
NA TRBV6-5 ASKSGGITYEQY
NA TRBV4-1 ASSQGDSFSYEQY
NA TRBV19 ASSIAVRTEAF
few TRBV30 AFSTGAGNTIY
NA TRBV9 ASSADRGPGNTIY
NA TRBV30 AWSIRTGVNEKLF
once TRBV6-2/TRBV6-3 ASSYETLSGARETQY
few TRBV30 AWSVLMNTEAF
NA TRBV15 ATSTGFGPSPLH
NA TRBV12-5 ASGFTRYQGYT
NA TRBV15 ATSRDGTGAIYNSPLH
once TRBV7-2 ASSLGFFGNEQY
NA TRBV4-1 ASSPDSPTGNEKLF
NA TRBV25-1 ASSDTTGGMGYT
NA TRBV11-2 ASSPYSSGDHRGFEQY
NA TRBV5-1 ASSVEAGELF